Listed below are T cell receptor beta chains from one sample, sequenced in a study of T cell changes during pregnancy in multiple sclerosis. Sequencing was performed with immunoSEQ multiplex PCR; in TCRdb, only in-frame clones are kept and a portion is missing. The table shows around 99,000 clones, with approximately 92% occurring only once. The sequencing used peripheral blood, collected in the first trimester of pregnancy. These receptors originate from a female donor with multiple sclerosis, enrolled in a pregnancy study. The CDR3 runs from the conserved cysteine through the conserved F or W. Fields, in order: CDR3 protein, CDR3 DNA, J gene, D gene, clone size, CDR3 length, V gene. The D gene is left open where the match is weak. The size entry is marked missing in some rows and otherwise reads once, few, many or a size class.

CDR3: CASSDGGTFQYF
DNA: TGTGCCAGCAGTGATGGCGGGACTTTTCAGTACTTC
J: TRBJ2-4
D: NA
size: NA
length: 12
V: TRBV2

CDR3: CASSLGDREADTQYF
DNA: TGTGCCAGCAGCTTAGGGGACAGGGAGGCAGATACGCAGTATTTT
J: TRBJ2-3
D: TRBD1
size: NA
length: 15
V: TRBV7-9

CDR3: CASSISEREFNEQFF
DNA: TGTGCCAGTAGTATAAGTGAGCGGGAGTTCAATGAGCAGTTCTTC
J: TRBJ2-1
D: TRBD2
size: NA
length: 15
V: TRBV19

CDR3: CASNLPGPYEQYF
DNA: TGTGCCAGCAATTTGCCAGGGCCCTACGAGCAGTACTTC
J: TRBJ2-7
D: NA
size: NA
length: 13
V: TRBV2

CDR3: CASSTELASYEQYF
DNA: TGTGCCAGCAGCACTGAACTAGCGAGCTACGAGCAGTACTTC
J: TRBJ2-7
D: TRBD2
size: NA
length: 14
V: TRBV5-4

CDR3: CASSHLRGRAETQYF
DNA: TGTGCCAGCAGCCATCTGAGAGGGCGGGCAGAGACCCAGTACTTC
J: TRBJ2-5
D: NA
size: NA
length: 15
V: TRBV14

CDR3: CASSSGGLANEKLFF
DNA: TGTGCCAGCAGCTCGGGGGGTCTGGCTAATGAAAAACTGTTTTTT
J: TRBJ1-4
D: NA
size: NA
length: 15
V: TRBV5-4

CDR3: CASSLGQTDTQYF
DNA: TGCGCCAGCAGCTTGGGCCAGACAGATACGCAGTATTTT
J: TRBJ2-3
D: NA
size: NA
length: 13
V: TRBV5-1

CDR3: CASSPLLAGEKTGELFF
DNA: TGTGCCAGCAGCCCCCTGTTGGCGGGAGAGAAAACCGGGGAGCTGTTTTTT
J: TRBJ2-2
D: TRBD2
size: NA
length: 17
V: TRBV5-6

CDR3: CASIGGVSYNEQFF
DNA: TGTGCCAGCATAGGGGGGGTTTCCTACAATGAGCAGTTCTTC
J: TRBJ2-1
D: NA
size: NA
length: 14
V: TRBV27

CDR3: CASSIYPPGSATQYF
DNA: TGTGCCAGTAGTATATACCCCCCAGGGTCCGCCACGCAGTATTTT
J: TRBJ2-3
D: NA
size: NA
length: 15
V: TRBV19

CDR3: CASSPQDNQPQHF
DNA: TGTGCCAGCAGTCCCCAGGATAATCAGCCCCAGCATTTT
J: TRBJ1-5
D: NA
size: NA
length: 13
V: TRBV27

CDR3: CASTGLAYGYTF
DNA: TGTGCCAGCACGGGACTGGCCTATGGCTACACCTTC
J: TRBJ1-2
D: NA
size: once
length: 12
V: TRBV28

CDR3: CASSYSQGSTEAFF
DNA: TGTGCCAGCAGTTACTCGCAGGGAAGTACTGAAGCTTTCTTT
J: TRBJ1-1
D: NA
size: NA
length: 14
V: TRBV6-6

CDR3: CAWSRGPEKLFF
DNA: TGTGCCTGGAGTCGTGGCCCTGAAAAACTGTTTTTT
J: TRBJ1-4
D: NA
size: NA
length: 12
V: TRBV30

CDR3: CASSLQNSGANVLTF
DNA: TGTGCCAGCAGTTTACAAAACTCTGGGGCCAACGTCCTGACTTTC
J: TRBJ2-6
D: NA
size: once
length: 15
V: TRBV28

CDR3: CASSLFTSTGGTGELFF
DNA: TGCGCCAGCAGCTTGTTTACCTCGACGGGAGGGACCGGGGAGCTGTTTTTT
J: TRBJ2-2
D: TRBD2
size: NA
length: 17
V: TRBV5-1

CDR3: CASSPHTGTGNEKLFF
DNA: TGTGCCAGCAGCCCACATACCGGGACAGGGAACGAAAAACTGTTTTTT
J: TRBJ1-4
D: TRBD1
size: NA
length: 16
V: TRBV11-2

CDR3: CASSPLGHREQYF
DNA: TGTGCCAGCAGTCCCCTTGGACACAGAGAGCAGTACTTC
J: TRBJ2-7
D: NA
size: once
length: 13
V: TRBV27

CDR3: CASSAGEYEQYF
DNA: TGTGCCAGCTCAGCAGGGGAGTACGAGCAGTACTTC
J: TRBJ2-7
D: NA
size: NA
length: 12
V: TRBV18

CDR3: CASSLLQGSSYEQYF
DNA: TGCGCCAGCAGCTTGTTACAGGGCAGCTCCTACGAGCAGTACTTC
J: TRBJ2-7
D: NA
size: NA
length: 15
V: TRBV5-1

CDR3: CSVGRGQGYGYTF
DNA: TGCAGCGTTGGTAGGGGGCAGGGTTATGGCTACACCTTC
J: TRBJ1-2
D: TRBD1
size: NA
length: 13
V: TRBV29-1

CDR3: CASRQGTGELFF
DNA: TGTGCCAGCAGACAGGGGACCGGGGAGCTGTTTTTT
J: TRBJ2-2
D: TRBD1
size: NA
length: 12
V: TRBV28

CDR3: CSAGHRGEQFF
DNA: TGCAGTGCTGGCCATCGCGGTGAGCAGTTCTTC
J: TRBJ2-1
D: NA
size: NA
length: 11
V: TRBV20-1

CDR3: CASARLAGDYEQFF
DNA: TGTGCTTCAGCAAGGCTAGCGGGAGACTATGAGCAGTTCTTC
J: TRBJ2-1
D: TRBD2
size: NA
length: 14
V: TRBV6-5

CDR3: CASSGGTGQGNEQFF
DNA: TGCGCCAGCAGCGGAGGGACGGGCCAAGGGAATGAGCAGTTCTTC
J: TRBJ2-1
D: NA
size: NA
length: 15
V: TRBV5-1

CDR3: CASRTTGENQPQHF
DNA: TGTGCCAGCAGGACGACAGGGGAGAATCAGCCCCAGCATTTT
J: TRBJ1-5
D: TRBD1
size: once
length: 14
V: TRBV6-5

CDR3: CASGGVSGGYTF
DNA: TGTGCCAGCGGGGGGGTATCGGGTGGCTACACCTTC
J: TRBJ1-2
D: NA
size: NA
length: 12
V: TRBV6-5